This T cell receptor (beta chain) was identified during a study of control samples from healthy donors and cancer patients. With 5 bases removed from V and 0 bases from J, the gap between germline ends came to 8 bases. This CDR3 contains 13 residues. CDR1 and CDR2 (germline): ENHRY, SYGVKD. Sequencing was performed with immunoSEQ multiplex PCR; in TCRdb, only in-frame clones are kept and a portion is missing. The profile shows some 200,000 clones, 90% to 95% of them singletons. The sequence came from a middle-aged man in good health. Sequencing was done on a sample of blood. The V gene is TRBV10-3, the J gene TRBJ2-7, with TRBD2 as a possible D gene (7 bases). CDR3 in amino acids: CAISRGGSYEQYF. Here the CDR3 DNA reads TGTGCCATCAGTAGGGGGGGCTCCTACGAGCAGTACTTC.